These T cell receptor beta chains were read from a single sample in a study of response to subunit inactivated influenza vaccine. TCRdb redid the calling of the RT-PCR reads with MiXCR, one entry per CDR3 protein. The sample records about 570,000 distinct CDR3 sequences, 10% to 15% being singletons. The sequenced sample was PBMCs from blood, obtained on the day of vaccination. These receptors all come from a middle-aged man who received an inactivated influenza vaccine. Both conserved end residues are part of each CDR3.

V gene	CDR3 protein
TRBV24-1	CATSDPRQGAEQYF
TRBV10-3	CAIRGTSGRTEQYF
TRBV20-1	CSAPGRGAGNTIYF
TRBV12-3/TRBV12-4	CASSIWTGRPSYNSPLHF
TRBV6-2/TRBV6-3	CASSYSDREFSHEQFF
TRBV12-3/TRBV12-4	CASSSDLPGTQYF
TRBV5-1	CASSLDRAYEQYF
TRBV28	CASSLMGQGGGETQYF
TRBV7-7	CASSLRVGSTNTGELFF
TRBV2	CASSGDREKPYEQYF
TRBV20-1	CSARDFTTSTDTQYF
TRBV12-3/TRBV12-4	CASSLSGSYNEQFF
TRBV6-5	CASSSRGGANEKLFF